The 3 T cell receptor beta chains below come from one sample, sequenced in a study of blood T cell repertoires in COVID-19. Libraries were prepared by immunoSEQ multiplex PCR; TCRdb keeps only in-frame clonotypes and omits some of them. The sample shows 55,000 to 80,000 clones, around four fifths of them seen only once. Sequences were obtained from peripheral blood. These receptor sequences come from a human donor in a cohort sampled during active COVID-19.

This clone was detected only once. The chain links TRBV5-8 to TRBJ2-7; maybe TRBD2 (6 bases). This CDR3 spans 13 amino acids. Trimming removed 5 bases from V and 3 bases from J, with 12 bases in between. The germline CDR1 and CDR2 sequences are SGHTS and YDEGEE. Here the CDR3 reads CASRKTGGYEQYF. The DNA for the CDR3 is TGTGCCAGCAGGAAGACCGGGGGCTACGAGCAGTACTTC.

The chain combines TRBV3-1 (or the pseudogene TRBV3-2) with TRBJ2-1, with 11 bases lining up with TRBD2. J gave up 5 bases and V 5 bases, and 11 bases lay outside the gene matches. This CDR3 has 17 residues. Per germline, CDR1 LGHDT and CDR2 YNNKEL (reference sequence). The CDR3 spells CASSSGGLAGGDNEQFF. CDR3 in DNA: TGTGCCAGCAGCTCCGGAGGGCTAGCGGGGGGAGACAATGAGCAGTTCTTC.

J is TRBJ1-1 and V is TRBV6-6; unclear D gene. V was trimmed by 0 bases and J by 5 bases, leaving 4 bases between them. Germline-derived CDR1 and CDR2 are MNHNY and SVGAGI (reference sequence). The CDR3 loop spans 12 amino acids. The CDR3 protein is CASSYSSTEAFF. CDR3 DNA: TGTGCCAGCAGTTACTCATCGACTGAAGCTTTCTTT.